This is a list of T cell receptor beta chains from one sample in a study of blood T cells in healthy people across ages. MiXCR, run by TCRdb on the 5' RACE reads, gives a single entry per CDR3 protein. The data hold roughly 700,000 distinct CDR3 sequences, with 25% observed a single time. These data were likewise used in another study, on T cells of mothers and their children.

Sequencing used blood. Receptor source: a boy aged 5-17 years in good health. The CDR3 runs from the conserved cysteine through the conserved F or W.

>TRBJ2-5|TRBV6-5
CASSYSSTREETQYF
>TRBJ1-1|TRBV7-2
CASSSRGRPGRVEAFF
>TRBJ2-7|TRBV6-2/TRBV6-3
CASSETGGYYEQYF
>TRBJ2-7|TRBV6-6
CASSYPTDRLHYEQYF
>TRBJ2-7|TRBV7-2
CASSFGLATYEQYF
>TRBJ2-7|TRBV2
CASSEGGPPYEQYF
>NA|TRBV3-1
CASSQDGSGRLNEQFF
>TRBJ2-5|TRBV5-1
CASSLEAGSPQRMSQYF
>TRBJ2-6|TRBV7-9
CASSPPDRGPGANVLTF
>TRBJ1-2|TRBV7-9
CASLNRFYGYTF
>NA|TRBV29-1
CSVRGGTAQSEETQYF
>TRBJ1-1|TRBV28
CASSFVQRTGSTEAFF
>NA|TRBV2
CASRERILAGQLLEQYF
>NA|TRBV6-1
CASSPGWASGGREQFF
>TRBJ2-7|TRBV7-2
CASSFKNYTTYEQYF
>TRBJ2-3|TRBV12-3/TRBV12-4
CASSLSLSPDTQYF
>TRBJ1-2|TRBV29-1
CSVDAGPGYGYTF
>TRBJ1-2|TRBV29-1
CSVPEGSYGYTF
>TRBJ2-1|TRBV5-1
CASSPGERSYNEQFF
>TRBJ2-4|TRBV3-1
CASSQDIRTDAKNIQYF
>TRBJ1-4|TRBV2
CASSEGSRGENEKLFF
>TRBJ2-5|TRBV3-1
CASSQRAGYQETQYF
>TRBJ2-5|TRBV5-6
CASSYRTSGGETQYF
>TRBJ2-5|TRBV4-3
CASSQDRSGTSGETQYF
>TRBJ1-1|TRBV25-1
CASRVRETAFF
>TRBJ2-3|TRBV4-3
CASSQRGLSTDTQYF
>TRBJ1-3|TRBV4-2
CASSQDPAGRNTIYF
>TRBJ1-4|TRBV12-3/TRBV12-4
CASSLRGRGEKLFF
>TRBJ2-5|TRBV7-8
CASSRAGGRETQYF
>TRBJ2-6|TRBV11-2
CASSLVGLEFPGANVLTF
>TRBJ2-7|TRBV7-3
CASSLRWGYEQYF
>TRBJ2-1|TRBV6-5
CASSYSSRVLYNEQFF
>TRBJ2-1|TRBV20-1
CSARDIRVDEQFF
>TRBJ2-7|TRBV29-1
CSALGQGAYEQYF
>TRBJ1-2|TRBV3-1
CASSGPGSNNYGYTF
>TRBJ2-1|TRBV20-1
CSARSWRESTNYNEQFF
>TRBJ2-7|TRBV5-6
CASSFDRGPYEQYF
>TRBJ2-1|TRBV2
CASSVMTSGDNEQFF
>TRBJ1-2|TRBV7-2
CASSLESGSYGYTF
>TRBJ2-5|TRBV27
CASSLNRDQETQYF
>TRBJ2-3|TRBV3-1
CASAGRGADTQYF
>TRBJ2-2|TRBV5-4
CASSPGGLGGETGELFF
>TRBJ1-4|TRBV7-9
CASSSWRENEKLFF
>TRBJ2-3|TRBV20-1
CSATPTDTQYF
>TRBJ2-1|TRBV5-1
CASRTGPWGSYNEQFF
>TRBJ2-3|TRBV7-2
CASSLPVADTQYF
>TRBJ2-1|TRBV29-1
CSVDGDPSGGYNEQFF
>TRBJ2-3|TRBV7-2
CASSLWTSATDTQYF
>TRBJ1-2|TRBV28
CASSYPVDNYGYTF
>TRBJ2-7|TRBV28
CASSTPGQTYEQYF
>TRBJ1-2|TRBV10-3
CAISEEGFHYGYTF
>TRBJ1-1|TRBV12-3/TRBV12-4
CASSLNTGVAFF
>TRBJ2-3|TRBV15
CATSRVGYSGDLSDTQYF
>TRBJ2-2|TRBV4-3
CASSPSSGSTGGLFF
>TRBJ2-4|TRBV12-3/TRBV12-4
CASSFTGLAVQYF
>TRBJ2-5|TRBV7-9
CASSPTRLGLGETQYF
>TRBJ2-7|TRBV6-2/TRBV6-3
CASITGAGPYEQYF